These 13 T cell receptor beta chains originate from one sample sequenced in a study of blood T cell repertoires in COVID-19. Measured with immunoSEQ multiplex PCR; TCRdb has only the in-frame clones, and not every one. Of about 190,000 clones listed, 80% are singletons. The sequencing sample was made of peripheral blood. These receptors all come from a man aged 60 to 69 with acute or convalescent COVID-19.

This chain joins TRBV5-6 and TRBJ1-6; the D gene is possibly TRBD1 (5 bases). The CDR3 extends over 16 amino acids. Germline-derived CDR1 and CDR2 are SGHDT and YYEEEE. The V and J ends lost 4 bases and 5 bases respectively, with 16 bases between them. In DNA, the CDR3 is TGTGCCAGCAGCCGGCGACTGACAGCAAATAATTCACCCCTCCACTTT. Its translation is CASSRRLTANNSPLHF.

The gene calls are TRBV4-1 and TRBJ2-1; TRBD2 matches 11 bases. This CDR3 region has 18 residues. Germline CDR1 and CDR2: MGHRA and YSYEKL. Unmatched junction bases numbered 6, after V lost 0 bases and J lost 2 bases. CDR3 residues: CASSQEGLAGGTYNEQFF. The CDR3 region has the DNA TGCGCCAGCAGCCAAGAAGGGCTAGCGGGAGGCACCTACAATGAGCAGTTCTTC.

The V and J genes are TRBV3-1 (or the pseudogene TRBV3-2) and TRBJ2-1; 15 bases match TRBD2. CDR3 length: 18 residues. V lost 4 bases to trimming and J lost 6 bases; unmatched junction nucleotides: 10. Germline CDR1 reads LGHDT; CDR2 reads YNNKEL (reference sequence). CDR3 amino acids: CASSPPFWTSGGANEQFF. CDR3 sequence (DNA): TGTGCCAGCAGCCCTCCGTTTTGGACTAGCGGGGGGGCCAATGAGCAGTTCTTC.

This clone has a handful of counts. The sample has other DNA sequences that encode this CDR3 too. J is TRBJ2-5 and V is TRBV5-6; D call uncertain. Per germline, CDR1 SGHDT and CDR2 YYEEEE. The CDR3 length is 13 residues. V was pared by 3 bases and J by 0 bases, with 6 bases between. The CDR3 spells CASSSQNQETQYF. CDR3 nucleotide sequence: TGTGCCAGCAGCTCACAGAACCAAGAGACCCAGTACTTC.

The chain is built from TRBV7-3 and TRBJ1-6; 8 bases match TRBD1. Germline V CDR1 and CDR2: SGHTA, FQGTGA. V gave up 2 bases and J gave up 4 bases; unmatched junction bases: 1. CDR3 size: 15 residues. The CDR3 nucleotides read TGTGCCAGCAGCTTAGGGACAGGTTATAATTCACCCCTCCACTTT. Protein product: CASSLGTGYNSPLHF.

The V call is TRBV6-6, the J call TRBJ2-7; 7 nucleotides line up with TRBD2. With V trimmed by 5 bases and J by 5 bases, 12 bases remained unmatched. The CDR3 is made up of 15 amino acids. Germline V gene sequence: CDR1 MNHNY, CDR2 SVGAGI (reference sequence). CDR3 DNA: TGTGCCAGCAGTCAAGGGGACTATCTTTCCCACGAGCAGTACTTC. It translates to CASSQGDYLSHEQYF.

The V and J genes are TRBV6-5 and TRBJ1-2; 7 bases match TRBD1. The trim removed 7 bases at V and 4 bases at J, leaving 12 bases unmatched. CDR1 is MNHEY, CDR2 SVGAGI, per germline. This CDR3 is built from 15 residues. In nucleotides, the CDR3 is TGTGCCAGCATTGTAGGTGTACAGGGGCTCTATGGCTACACCTTC. This gives the protein CASIVGVQGLYGYTF.

The chain joins TRBV6-5 to TRBJ2-1; tentatively, D is TRBD2 (5 bases). Germline V gene sequence: CDR1 MNHEY, CDR2 SVGAGI. V lost 6 bases, J lost 3 bases, and 9 bases lay in between. The CDR3 has 13 amino acids. CDR3 nucleotide sequence: TGTGCCAGCAGGGACTCTGACTACAATGAGCAGTTCTTC. This translates into CASRDSDYNEQFF.

The rearrangement uses TRBV4-3 and TRBJ2-3, with D possibly matching TRBD2 (6 bases). Germline V gene data show CDR1 as LGHNA and CDR2 as YSLEER. The CDR3 runs 17 residues. Trimming removed 4 bases at V and 0 bases at J, with 17 bases between. The CDR3 DNA follows: TGCGCCAGCAGCCTCTCCGGGGGAGATTCTAGCACAGATACGCAGTATTTT. Translation: CASSLSGGDSSTDTQYF.

Worth noting for this clone: Other DNA sequences of this sample code for an identical CDR3. The chain carries TRBV2 and TRBJ1-3; no firm D call. The germline gives CDR1 SNHLY, CDR2 FYNNEI. The V end was cut by 5 bases, the J end by 4 bases, with 6 bases between. CDR3 size: 12 residues. The chain's CDR3 is CASSSQGNTIYF. The DNA of the CDR3 is TGTGCCAGCAGTTCCCAGGGAAACACCATATATTTT.

This chain links TRBV4-3 with TRBJ1-6, with a possible D match to TRBD1 (6 bases). Germline loops: CDR1 LGHNA, CDR2 YSLEER. With 0 bases removed from V and 14 bases from J, the gap between germline ends came to 26 bases. CDR3 length equals 18 residues. The CDR3 DNA is TGCGCCAGCAGCCAAGATATCGGTGGGGGCAGGGATACTTCGGCCCTCCACTTT. Translation: CASSQDIGGGRDTSALHF.

This chain connects TRBV4-1 to TRBJ2-7; 7 bases line up with TRBD1. The germline gives CDR1 MGHRA, CDR2 YSYEKL. The CDR3 consists of 16 residues. J was trimmed by 4 bases and V by 4 bases; bases with no gene match: 13. CDR3 sequence reads: CASSLPRTGEVYEQYF. In DNA form, the CDR3 reads TGCGCCAGCAGCCTACCCAGAACAGGGGAAGTATACGAGCAGTACTTC.

The chain joins TRBV14 to TRBJ1-5; the D is unclear. Germline V gene sequence: CDR1 SGHDN, CDR2 FVKESK. This CDR3 comprises 13 residues. V shed 1 base and J shed 6 bases, with 7 bases lying between them. The CDR3 nucleotides are TGTGCCAGCAGCCAAGCTTTGAGTCAGCCCCAGCATTTT. Protein sequence: CASSQALSQPQHF.